The 20 T cell receptor beta chains given below trace back to one sample, sequenced in a study of human T cells and chemical hapten exposure. TCRdb recomputed calls from the RACE reads with MiXCR, one row per CDR3 protein. The data contain roughly 360,000 distinct CDR3 sequences, nearly 5% of them singletons. Time point described: patch test 1, 2 weeks after DPC sensitization. Treatment described: therapeutic diphenylcyclopropenone sensitization with weekly scalp DPC. Here the sequenced sample was whole blood, taken in connection with sensitization to the hapten diphenylcyclopropenone (DPC). Receptor source: a woman in her fifties or sixties with alopecia areata. Some clones in this sample may be carry-over from other donors' samples.

This clonotype has ten or more counts. This chain uses TRBV23-1 with TRBJ2-1; TRBD1 agrees at 7 bases. TRBV23-1 is identified as an open reading frame with a role that is uncertain. The V gene end was trimmed by 3 bases and the J gene end by 7 bases; junction bases not matched to a gene: 18. The CDR3 is 18 residues long. The CDR3 DNA reads as TGCGCCAGCAGTCACCAGGAATACCCAAACAGGGGAGAGAATGAGCAGTTCTTC. Protein sequence: CASSHQEYPNRGENEQFF.

This clonotype was seen at least ten times. The chain recombines TRBV6-2 or TRBV6-3 with TRBJ1-1; D is unclear. CDR1 is MNHEY, CDR2 SVGEGT, per germline. The germline V and J ends were trimmed by 0 bases and 1 base, with 9 bases remaining between them. The CDR3 loop spans 15 amino acids. CDR3 DNA: TGTGCCAGCAGTTACTCGCCCAGTACGAACACTGAAGCTTTCTTT. This codes for CASSYSPSTNTEAFF.

This clonotype was found many times. V and J are TRBV6-5 and TRBJ1-1; D is unclear. Germline V gene sequence: CDR1 MNHEY, CDR2 SVGAGI. V lost 0 bases, J lost 1 base, and 3 bases lay in between. This CDR3 is 13 amino acids long. The CDR3 bases are TGTGCCAGCAGTTACTCGAAGAACACTGAAGCTTTCTTT. It encodes CASSYSKNTEAFF.

There are a few counts of this clonotype. The rearrangement uses TRBV7-2 and TRBJ2-3, with TRBD2 matching over 14 bases. CDR3 length: 17 residues. With V trimmed by 0 bases and J by 6 bases, 5 bases remained unmatched. Per germline, CDR1 SGHTA and CDR2 FQGNSA. Written as DNA, the CDR3 is TGTGCCAGCAGCTTAGCGGGGACTAGCGGGAGTGTGGATACGCAGTATTTT. Amino acids: CASSLAGTSGSVDTQYF.

This clonotype has ten or more counts. The CDR3 here is CSARGGGGGSSYEQYF. In DNA, the CDR3 is TGCAGTGCTAGAGGAGGCGGGGGGGGTAGCTCCTACGAGCAGTACTTC. J is TRBJ2-7 and V is TRBV20-1; 9 nucleotides line up with TRBD2. The V gene's germline CDR1 is DFQATT and CDR2 SNEGSKA (reference sequence). The CDR3 loop spans 16 amino acids. V shed 1 base, J shed 0 bases, and the junction held 7 bases outside the gene matches.

At least ten counts were recorded for this clonotype. The chain uses TRBV6-2 or TRBV6-3 and TRBJ2-2; D may match TRBD1 or TRBD2 (5 bases each). The ends were cut back, 6 bases at V and 8 bases at J, with 10 bases in the middle. CDR3 length equals 12 residues. Germline values: CDR1 MNHEY, CDR2 SVGEGT. The CDR3: CASSWDEGELFF. As DNA, the CDR3 is TGTGCCAGCAGCTGGGACGAGGGGGAGCTGTTTTTT.

The sample holds a few counts of this clonotype. The chain carries TRBV7-2 and TRBJ2-2, with 10 bases lining up with TRBD1. The CDR3 covers 15 residues. The junction had 4 bases not matched to a gene; V was cut back by 4 bases and J by 5 bases. Germline-derived CDR1 and CDR2 are SGHTA and FQGNSA. CDR3 protein: CASSSGTGATGELFF. For the CDR3, the DNA is TGTGCCAGCAGCTCCGGGACAGGGGCGACCGGGGAGCTGTTTTTT.

The table lists this clonotype with many counts. V and J are TRBV29-1 and TRBJ2-1; D is perhaps TRBD2 (5 bases). The CDR3 is 11 residues long. Trimming shortened V by 6 bases and J by 7 bases, and 10 bases separated the two germline ends. Germline CDR1 SQVTM, CDR2 ANQGSEA. Written as DNA, the CDR3 is TGCAGCGTACTAGTAGCGAATGAGCAGTTCTTC. Protein sequence: CSVLVANEQFF.

This clonotype was counted only a few times. This rearrangement joins TRBV2 to TRBJ2-7, with D unclear. Deletions cut 8 bases from V and 2 bases from J, with 10 bases between. The length of the CDR3 is 12 residues. Per germline, CDR1 SNHLY and CDR2 FYNNEI. DNA of the CDR3: TGTGCCAGCGGGCTCGAGACCTACGAGCAGTACTTC. Its translation: CASGLETYEQYF.

The chain is built from TRBV20-1 and TRBJ1-1; possibly TRBD1 for D (5 bases). Trimming cost V 3 bases and J 5 bases, with 13 bases left between them. Per germline, CDR1 DFQATT and CDR2 SNEGSKA (reference sequence). The CDR3 has 13 residues. CDR3 DNA sequence: TGCAGTGCTAGTCTATGGGGGGGAACTGAAGCTTTCTTT. Amino acids: CSASLWGGTEAFF.

This clonotype showed up just a few times. V usage is TRBV4-1 and J usage is TRBJ1-1; TRBD1 might be the D (5 bases). CDR1 is MGHRA, CDR2 YSYEKL, per germline. Deletions cut 3 bases from V and 5 bases from J, with 19 bases between. This CDR3 has 16 amino acids. In DNA form, the CDR3 reads TGCGCCAGCAGCCAGGCTAACAGGATGGAGGAGACTGAAGCTTTCTTT. Protein: CASSQANRMEETEAFF.

This clonotype has at least ten counts. The chain joins TRBV12-3 or TRBV12-4 to TRBJ1-5, with 9 bases fitting TRBD1. The CDR3 sequence is 13 residues long. With V trimmed by 7 bases and J by 6 bases, 4 bases remained unmatched. The CDR3 nucleotides read TGTGCCAGCAATAAACAGGGGGCTCAGCCCCAGCATTTT. Its translation is CASNKQGAQPQHF.

This clonotype appeared a few times. This chain joins TRBV10-2 and TRBJ2-4; D gene ambiguous. Germline values: CDR1 WSHSY, CDR2 SAAADI. This CDR3 comprises 16 residues. V was shortened by 2 bases and J by 0 bases, with 11 bases between the two germline ends. CDR3 amino acids: CASSERVVLAKNIQYF. The CDR3 DNA follows: TGCGCCAGCAGTGAGAGAGTCGTTCTAGCCAAAAACATTCAGTACTTC.

This chain links TRBV24-1 with TRBJ2-2, with 8 bases aligning to TRBD2. V shed 2 bases and J 7 bases; nucleotides not matched to a gene: 14. There are 18 residues in the CDR3. Germline CDR1 is KGHDR and CDR2 is SFDVKD. The CDR3 sequence is CATSDSLSGSIQYGELFF. DNA for the CDR3: TGTGCCACCAGTGATTCTTTAAGCGGGAGCATCCAATACGGGGAGCTGTTTTTT.

There are many counts of this clonotype. The chain joins TRBV5-1 to TRBJ1-1; D not resolved. This CDR3 has 14 residues. V lost 2 bases, J lost 4 bases, and 12 bases lay in between. Germline lookup yields CDR1 SGHRS and CDR2 YFSETQ. The CDR3 loop reads CASSLIQASTEAFF. For the CDR3, the DNA is TGCGCCAGCAGCTTAATTCAGGCCAGCACTGAAGCTTTCTTT.

The chain carries TRBV9 and TRBJ2-1, with TRBD1 matching over 8 bases. After removal of 4 bases from V and 9 bases from J, the junction contained 3 bases not matched to a gene. CDR3 length equals 12 residues. Germline V lookup: CDR1 SGDLS, CDR2 YYNGEE. CDR3 sequence: CASSPQGAEQFF. In DNA form, the CDR3 reads TGTGCCAGCAGCCCCCAGGGGGCTGAGCAGTTCTTC.

This chain uses TRBV30 with TRBJ1-1, with D possibly TRBD1 on 5 matching bases. Per germline, CDR1 GTSNPN and CDR2 SVGIG (reference sequence). V gave up 0 bases and J gave up 1 base, with 15 bases separating them. This CDR3 has 16 amino acids. The CDR3 nucleotides read TGTGCCTGGAGTGTTTGGGGGGTTAGGACGAACACTGAAGCTTTCTTT. Its translation: CAWSVWGVRTNTEAFF. The whole variable domain, remainder taken from reference TRBV30 and TRBJ1-1, is SQTIHQWPATLVQPVGSPLSLECTVEGTSNPNLYWYRQAAGRGLQLLFYSVGIGQISSEVPQNLSASRPQDRQFILSSKKLLLSDSGFYLCAWSVWGVRTNTEAFFGQGTRLTVV.

J is TRBJ2-5 and V is TRBV29-1; 7 bases are shared with TRBD1. Germline lookup yields CDR1 SQVTM and CDR2 ANQGSEA. This CDR3 is built from 16 residues. V lost 5 bases, J lost 4 bases, and 16 bases stayed unmatched. CDR3 loop: CSVQGRGFSVGETQYF. The DNA of the CDR3 is TGCAGCGTTCAAGGCAGGGGGTTTTCGGTAGGAGAGACCCAGTACTTC.

This sequence joins TRBV4-2 and TRBJ2-2; the D call may be TRBD1 or TRBD2 (5 bases each). This CDR3 region has 15 residues. From germline, CDR1 is LGHNA and CDR2 YNFKEQ. V was trimmed by 5 bases and J by 7 bases, leaving 17 bases between them. For the CDR3, the DNA is TGTGCCAGCAGCTCAAACCGGGACGCGCTCGGGGAGCTGTTTTTT. This encodes CASSSNRDALGELFF.

In its sample, this clonotype was seen many times. The V and J genes are TRBV27 and TRBJ2-1, with D perhaps matching TRBD2 (6 bases). Trimming removed 7 bases from V and 2 bases from J, with 27 bases in between. Germline V gene sequence: CDR1 MNHEY, CDR2 SMNVEV (reference sequence). The CDR3 totals 19 residues. CDR3 nucleotide sequence: TGTGCCAGCATTCCTCGGCTGCGCGGGGACCCGCTTACCTACAATGAGCAGTTCTTC. As protein: CASIPRLRGDPLTYNEQFF.